This TCR beta chain was recorded in a study of blood T cells in healthy people across ages. Study results and limitations: When set beside aged donors, long-lived donors presented more naive CD4+ cells and higher diversity. Age showed a roughly linear inverse relationship with TCR beta diversity per million T cells.

Researchers report isolating at least 6 million PBMCs per sample. A second PCR of roughly 6 to 12 cycles used a sample-barcoded 5' primer and a J-beta primer mix. TCRdb passed the 5' RACE reads through MiXCR, listing each CDR3 protein once. The sample holds around 600,000 distinct CDR3 sequences, around 48% seen once. In germline, CDR1 is MNHNY, CDR2 SVGAGI (reference sequence). The ends were cut back, 5 bases at V and 0 bases at J, with 8 bases in the middle. The CDR3 loop spans 14 amino acids. Details on this clonotype: The antigen remains unidentified.

The J gene is TRBJ1-5, the V gene TRBV6-6; D is possibly TRBD1 (5 bases). Sequencing was done on a sample of blood. The TCR originated in an elderly man in good health. The CDR3 region is CASSGQFSNQPQHF. The CDR3 DNA sequence: TGTGCCAGCAGTGGACAATTTAGCAATCAGCCCCAGCATTTT.